This is a list of T cell receptor beta chains from one sample in a study of neurological immune-mediated disorders. One entry per CDR3 protein results from TCRdb running MiXCR on the 5' RACE reads. The data show around 62,000 distinct CDR3 sequences, 4.1% seen once. The material sequenced was PBMCs. These receptors originate from a middle-aged man with multiple sclerosis. Each CDR3 is given with its conserved first and last residue. The order of the fields is V gene, clone size, J gene, D gene, CDR3 protein, CDR3 DNA. The D gene is left open where the match is weak. Not all rows give a size; the values are once, few, many and, for expanded clones, a class.

TRBV25-1	many	TRBJ1-4	NA	CASSERGRGGVREKLFF	TGTGCCAGCAGTGAAAGAGGACGAGGGGGGGTGCGTGAAAAACTGTTTTTT
TRBV5-1	few	TRBJ2-3	TRBD2	CASNGRITDTQYF	TGCGCCAGCAACGGGAGGATCACAGATACGCAGTATTTT
TRBV24-1	many	TRBJ2-1	TRBD1	CATSDPGTGIYNEQFF	TGTGCCACCAGTGATCCCGGGACAGGGATTTACAATGAGCAGTTCTTC
TRBV9	few	TRBJ1-5	NA	CASSVEGRPYQPQNF	TGTGCCAGCAGCGTAGAGGGCAGACCTTATCAGCCCCAGAATTTT
TRBV5-1	few	TRBJ2-6	NA	CASSLASRAGAKVLTF	TGCGCCAGCAGCTTGGCCTCAAGGGCTGGGGCCAAAGTCCTGACTTTC
TRBV5-1	many	TRBJ2-5	TRBD1	CASRAGRGQEQETQYF	TGCGCCAGCAGGGCTGGCAGGGGGCAAGAGCAAGAGACCCAGTACTTC
TRBV5-1	many	TRBJ1-2	NA	CASSSWDGYTF	TGCGCCAGCAGCTCCTGGGACGGCTACACCTTC
TRBV6-6	many	TRBJ1-2	TRBD1	CASDENRGSDGYTF	TGTGCCAGCGATGAAAACAGGGGGTCCGACGGCTACACCTTC
TRBV18	NA	TRBJ1-5	TRBD1	CASSLDRGNQPQHF	TGTGCCAGCTCGCTGGACAGGGGAAATCAGCCCCAGCATTTT
TRBV27	many	TRBJ2-2	NA	CASSSPGRSTGTGELFF	TGTGCCAGCAGTTCACCGGGCCGCTCGACGGGGACCGGGGAGCTGTTTTTT
TRBV28	many	TRBJ2-5	NA	CASSFWGGSLAQETQYF	TGTGCCAGCAGTTTTTGGGGAGGCAGCTTAGCCCAAGAGACCCAGTACTTC
TRBV7-2	many	TRBJ1-1	NA	CASSKNGVTEAFF	TGTGCCAGCTCGAAAAATGGGGTCACTGAAGCTTTCTTT
TRBV10-3	few	TRBJ1-5	TRBD1	CAISDGQGMNQPQHF	TGTGCCATCAGTGATGGACAGGGCATGAATCAGCCCCAGCATTTT
TRBV6-5	many	TRBJ1-6	TRBD1	CASRKDRGSSYNSPLHF	TGTGCCAGCAGGAAAGACAGGGGATCATCCTATAATTCACCCCTCCACTTT
TRBV11-2	many	TRBJ2-2	NA	CASSLLGTSNTGELFF	TGTGCCAGCAGCTTACTGGGAACATCGAACACCGGGGAGCTGTTTTTT
TRBV3-1	NA	TRBJ1-2	NA	CASSHYRTVNYGYTF	TGTGCCAGCAGCCACTACAGGACGGTAAACTATGGCTACACCTTC
TRBV12-3/TRBV12-4	many	TRBJ2-7	NA	CASSFTLGAYEQYF	TGTGCCAGCAGTTTTACTCTCGGGGCCTACGAGCAGTACTTC
TRBV6-5	NA	TRBJ1-6	NA	CASSQSLSSSYNSPLHF	TGTGCCAGCAGCCAAAGCCTCTCGAGCTCCTATAATTCACCCCTCCACTTT
TRBV5-1	many	TRBJ1-4	NA	CASSLGAREKLFF	TGCGCCAGCAGCTTGGGGGCTAGGGAAAAACTGTTTTTT
TRBV7-2	many	TRBJ2-5	TRBD1	CASSYGQGAWATQYF	TGTGCCAGCAGCTACGGACAGGGGGCATGGGCGACCCAGTACTTC
TRBV14	many	TRBJ2-3	TRBD1	CASSDRDRVADTQYF	TGTGCCAGCAGCGACCGGGACAGGGTGGCAGATACGCAGTATTTT
TRBV6-5	many	TRBJ2-7	NA	CASSYRMGLGDEQYF	TGTGCCAGCAGTTACCGAATGGGACTTGGGGACGAGCAGTACTTC
TRBV5-6	many	TRBJ1-5	NA	CASSRGISQPQNF	TGTGCCAGCAGCCGGGGGATCAGCCAGCCCCAGAATTTT
TRBV3-1	NA	TRBJ1-3	NA	CASSQVWTEPMDTIYF	TGTGCCAGCAGCCAAGTCTGGACAGAGCCTATGGACACCATATATTTT
TRBV12-3/TRBV12-4	many	TRBJ1-5	NA	CASSRDRSNQPQHF	TGTGCCAGCAGCCGAGACAGGTCCAATCAGCCCCAGCATTTT
TRBV12-3/TRBV12-4	NA	TRBJ1-5	NA	CASSDSRKSQPQHF	TGTGCCAGCAGCGACAGTAGAAAAAGTCAGCCCCAGCATTTT
TRBV5-6	NA	TRBJ2-7	NA	CASSLVGVGYEQYF	TGTGCCAGCAGCTTGGTGGGGGTTGGGTACGAGCAGTACTTC
TRBV28	many	TRBJ1-6	NA	CASSSGALGNSPLHF	TGTGCCAGCAGTTCCGGGGCGCTTGGGAATTCACCCCTCCACTTT
TRBV6-5	many	TRBJ1-1	TRBD1	CASSHRGLNTEAFF	TGTGCCAGCAGCCACAGGGGTTTGAACACTGAAGCTTTCTTT
TRBV7-9	many	TRBJ2-7	TRBD1	CASSKDRGLYEQYF	TGTGCCAGCAGCAAGGACAGGGGGCTTTACGAGCAGTACTTC